These 26 T cell receptor beta chains share one sample of origin, sequenced in a study of persistence of HIV-infected CD4 T cells. These receptors' antigens are unknown. The libraries were made with immunoSEQ version 4 in survey mode. Profiling relied on immunoSEQ multiplex PCR, and the TCRdb table lists in-frame clones only, not all of them. The repertoire includes fewer than 50,000 clones, more than 85% of them detected once, and approximately 2% sits in the top ten. Cells were stimulated nonspecifically with anti-CD3/anti-CD28 magnetic beads. Sorting selected CD4+ T cells upregulating both CD40 ligand and CD69. The input for sequencing was CD4+ T cells sorted from PBMCs after roughly 18-hour stimulation, taken from a patient who received antiretroviral therapy. These receptor sequences come from an adult man with HIV who was CMV-seropositive.

This chain links TRBV7-3 with TRBJ1-4; no definite D call. Germline V gene sequence: CDR1 SGHTA, CDR2 FQGTGA. The ends were cut back, 2 bases at V and 4 bases at J, with 11 bases in the middle. The CDR3 spans 15 residues. CDR3 nucleotides: TGTGCCAGCAGCTTACTAGAGCCCCATAATGAAAAACTGTTTTTT. It is translated as CASSLLEPHNEKLFF.

J is TRBJ1-4 and V is TRBV6-6, with 10 bases matching TRBD1. With V trimmed by 2 bases and J by 8 bases, 5 bases remained unmatched. CDR3 length: 15 amino acids. Germline assignment: CDR1 MNHNY and CDR2 SVGAGI (reference sequence). The CDR3 DNA reads as TGTGCCAGCAGTTACACGACAGGGGGCATGGAAAAACTGTTTTTT. As protein: CASSYTTGGMEKLFF.

The V and J genes are TRBV6-4 and TRBJ2-2, with D possibly TRBD1 on 6 matching bases. Germline CDR1 and CDR2: MRHNA and SNTAGT. CDR3 length: 14 residues. V was clipped by 5 bases and J by 6 bases, with 13 bases between them. CDR3 nucleotide sequence: TGTGCCAGCAGTACCACCAGGGGTGCCGGGGAGCTGTTTTTT. This codes for CASSTTRGAGELFF.

The chain joins TRBV6-5 to TRBJ2-7, with a possible D match to TRBD1 (6 bases). Germline V gene data show CDR1 as MNHEY and CDR2 as SVGAGI. V was clipped by 6 bases and J by 1 base, with 7 bases between them. The CDR3 sequence is 12 residues long. The CDR3 DNA follows: TGTGCCAGCAGGACAGGTTCCTACGAGCAGTACTTC. Translating it yields CASRTGSYEQYF.

This clone was seen only once. This chain connects TRBV5-1 to TRBJ2-6; D uncertain. Deletions cut 1 base from V and 0 bases from J, with 5 bases between. This CDR3 comprises 15 residues. Germline V gene sequence: CDR1 SGHRS, CDR2 YFSETQ. CDR3 loop: CASSLTVSGANVLTF. The DNA of the CDR3 is TGCGCCAGCAGCTTGACAGTCTCTGGGGCCAACGTCCTGACTTTC.

The chain has TRBV7-3 and TRBJ2-1, with a tentative D call TRBD1 (5 bases). Deletions cut 5 bases from V and 1 base from J, with 12 bases between. This CDR3 has 15 residues. CDR1 and CDR2 (germline): SGHTA, FQGTGA. The chain's CDR3 is CASSMQGFSYNEQFF. In DNA form, the CDR3 reads TGTGCCAGCAGCATGCAGGGATTTTCCTACAATGAGCAGTTCTTC.

The CDR3 coding sequence is TGTGCCAGCAGTGAAGGGAGGGGCTGGCAGCCCCAGCATTTT. Its protein is CASSEGRGWQPQHF. This chain links TRBV6-1 with TRBJ1-5, with a possible D match to TRBD1 (5 bases). This CDR3 region has 14 residues. CDR1 and CDR2 (germline): MNHNS, SASEGT. V lost 1 base to trimming and J lost 7 bases, with 11 bases between them.

This clone was observed a single time. This chain joins TRBV9 and TRBJ2-7; D gene ambiguous. V gave up 4 bases and J gave up 1 base, with 12 bases separating them. The CDR3 extends over 14 amino acids. Germline assignment: CDR1 SGDLS and CDR2 YYNGEE. Here the CDR3 reads CASSKRLDSYEQYF. As DNA, the CDR3 is TGTGCCAGCAGCAAACGACTGGATTCCTACGAGCAGTACTTC.

The V call is TRBV10-3, the J call TRBJ2-4; the D gene is possibly TRBD1 (6 bases). Germline V gene sequence: CDR1 ENHRY, CDR2 SYGVKD. V was clipped by 5 bases and J by 5 bases, with 13 bases between them. The CDR3 totals 14 residues. CDR3 nucleotides: TGTGCCATCAGTCCTGGGACAAGGGAAAACATTCAGTACTTC. This codes for CAISPGTRENIQYF.

The chain carries TRBV5-1 and TRBJ1-1; D uncertain. The V end lost 5 bases, the J end lost 12 bases, and 23 bases lay between the germline ends. Per the germline V gene, CDR1 is SGHRS and CDR2 is YFSETQ. The CDR3 totals 14 residues. The CDR3 spells CASSEILSRAVTFF. The CDR3 nucleotides read TGCGCCAGCAGTGAGATCCTATCCCGGGCGGTGACTTTCTTT. The full variable domain, in which reference TRBV5-1 and TRBJ1-1 provide the parts outside the CDR3, is KAGVTQTPRYLIKTRGQQVTLSCSPISGHRSVSWYQQTPGQGLQFLFEYFSETQRNKGNFPGRFSGRQFSNSRSEMNVSTLELGDSALYLCASSEILSRAVTFFGQGTRLTVV.

The chain couples TRBV24-1 to TRBJ1-2; D uncertain. V dropped 1 base and J dropped 2 bases, with 7 bases sitting between them. The CDR3 runs 14 residues. Looked up from germline, CDR1 is KGHDR and CDR2 is SFDVKD. The CDR3 sequence is CATSDFGINYGYTF. Written as DNA, the CDR3 is TGTGCCACCAGTGATTTCGGGATCAACTATGGCTACACCTTC.

The V and J genes are TRBV5-5 and TRBJ1-4, with D perhaps TRBD1 (6 bases). V was shortened by 0 bases and J by 0 bases, with 12 bases between the two germline ends. Per the germline V gene, CDR1 is SGHKS and CDR2 is YYEKEE (reference sequence). CDR3 length: 17 amino acids. The CDR3 nucleotides are TGTGCCAGCAGCTTGGTGGGACATCCCTCAACTAATGAAAAACTGTTTTTT. Translating it yields CASSLVGHPSTNEKLFF.

This clone came up a few times. The V call is TRBV2, the J call TRBJ2-1; 9 bases align to TRBD1. With 6 bases clipped from V and 1 base from J, the junction kept 7 bases outside the gene matches. Germline CDR1 reads SNHLY; CDR2 reads FYNNEI. There are 16 residues in the CDR3. The CDR3 is CASRTDRGVSYNEQFF. The DNA for the CDR3 is TGTGCCAGCAGAACCGACAGGGGGGTTTCCTACAATGAGCAGTTCTTC.

V and J are TRBV7-2 and TRBJ2-1; D gene uncertain. Germline V gives CDR1 SGHTA, CDR2 FQGNSA. The CDR3 consists of 13 residues. V lost 2 bases to trimming and J lost 12 bases, with 14 bases between them. CDR3 residues: CASSLPGSPGQFF. The CDR3 region has the DNA TGTGCCAGCAGCTTACCCGGATCCCCTGGGCAGTTCTTC.

The chain carries TRBV5-1 and TRBJ2-2; TRBD1 matches at 8 bases. The CDR3 has 15 amino acids. J gave up 4 bases and V 3 bases, and 5 bases lay outside the gene matches. Germline V lookup: CDR1 SGHRS, CDR2 YFSETQ. The CDR3 sequence: CASSWGQEFTGELFF. In DNA form, the CDR3 reads TGCGCCAGCAGCTGGGGACAGGAGTTCACCGGGGAGCTGTTTTTT. The full variable domain, in which reference TRBV5-1 and TRBJ2-2 provide the parts outside the CDR3, is KAGVTQTPRYLIKTRGQQVTLSCSPISGHRSVSWYQQTPGQGLQFLFEYFSETQRNKGNFPGRFSGRQFSNSRSEMNVSTLELGDSALYLCASSWGQEFTGELFFGEGSRLTVL.

This sequence joins TRBV24-1 and TRBJ2-3, with D hard to call. The CDR3 loop spans 14 amino acids. The germline CDR1 and CDR2 sequences are KGHDR and SFDVKD. With 5 bases removed from V and 3 bases from J, the gap between germline ends came to 11 bases. CDR3 sequence reads: CATSANSWTDTQYF. CDR3 in DNA: TGTGCCACCAGTGCGAACTCGTGGACAGATACGCAGTATTTT.

The chain couples TRBV12-5 to TRBJ1-2; tentative D call: TRBD1 (5 bases). V shed 3 bases and J shed 4 bases, with 9 bases lying between them. CDR1 LGHNT and CDR2 FRNRAP come from the germline V gene. The CDR3 loop spans 13 amino acids. CDR3 region: CASGFVGGYGYTF. CDR3 DNA sequence: TGTGCTAGTGGTTTTGTTGGGGGCTATGGCTACACCTTC.

In DNA, the CDR3 is TGTGCCAGCAGCTTAACCCCCCCCAGGGGGAGCGGCACTGAAGCTTTCTTT. It yields the protein CASSLTPPRGSGTEAFF. The chain couples TRBV7-3 to TRBJ1-1; 7 bases are shared with TRBD1. The length of the CDR3 is 17 residues. Per germline, CDR1 SGHTA and CDR2 FQGTGA. V was pared by 0 bases and J by 4 bases, with 11 bases of the junction left unmatched.

This rearrangement joins TRBV27 to TRBJ2-2; D is perhaps TRBD1 (6 bases). Per germline, CDR1 MNHEY and CDR2 SMNVEV (reference sequence). This CDR3 spans 12 amino acids. The CDR3 is CATQGNTGELFF. In DNA, the CDR3 is TGTGCGACACAGGGGAACACCGGGGAGCTGTTTTTT.

The V and J genes are TRBV27 and TRBJ2-7; tentative D call: TRBD1 (5 bases). The CDR3 covers 16 residues. Germline V lookup: CDR1 MNHEY, CDR2 SMNVEV (reference sequence). V lost 2 bases and J 0 bases, leaving 14 bases between the germline ends. The CDR3 sequence: CASSLRAGAFSYEQYF. In nucleotides, the CDR3 is TGTGCCAGCAGTTTAAGGGCTGGGGCCTTCTCCTACGAGCAGTACTTC.

The chain combines TRBV7-2 with TRBJ2-7; 10 nucleotides align to TRBD1. From germline, CDR1 is SGHTA and CDR2 FQGNSA. V was clipped by 3 bases and J by 5 bases; unmatched bases: 7. This CDR3 is 15 amino acids long. CDR3 protein: CASSLYGTGVDEQYF. CDR3 sequence (DNA): TGTGCCAGCAGCTTGTATGGGACAGGGGTCGACGAGCAGTACTTC.

V is TRBV5-1 and J is TRBJ2-7; TRBD1 matches 9 bases. Germline V gene lookup returns CDR1 SGHRS and CDR2 YFSETQ. The CDR3 totals 14 residues. With V trimmed by 3 bases and J by 6 bases, 7 bases remained unmatched. The CDR3 coding sequence is TGCGCCAGCAGCTACACCGGGACAGGGCTCGAGCAGTACTTC. This translates into CASSYTGTGLEQYF.

The rearrangement uses TRBV5-8 and TRBJ2-1; maybe TRBD1 (5 bases). In germline, CDR1 is SGHTS, CDR2 YDEGEE. The V gene lost 4 bases and the J gene lost 3 bases, with 14 bases spanning the gap. The CDR3 runs to 15 residues. The CDR3 DNA reads TGTGCCAGCAGCCCGGTTGGGGCCGACTACAATGAGCAGTTCTTC. Protein sequence: CASSPVGADYNEQFF.

This chain uses TRBV6-5 with TRBJ1-1; D is uncertain. This CDR3 comprises 11 residues. Germline assignment: CDR1 MNHEY and CDR2 SVGAGI. The V end was cut by 5 bases, the J end by 11 bases, with 12 bases between. The CDR3 sequence is CASSQSSEAFF. CDR3 sequence (DNA): TGTGCCAGCAGTCAGTCGTCGGAGGCTTTCTTT.

With regard to this clone: Mismatch with germline at one junction end may stem from a read error. The V and J genes are TRBV2 and TRBJ2-1, with 7 bases matching TRBD1. The CDR3 runs to 15 residues. Germline V lookup: CDR1 SNHLY, CDR2 FYNNEI. DNA of the CDR3: TGTGTCAGCAGTGACACCGGGACAGCCAACAATGAGCAGTTCTTC. Protein: CVSSDTGTANNEQFF.

This chain uses TRBV28 with TRBJ1-6; D not resolved. The CDR3 is made up of 11 amino acids. Trimming removed 6 bases from V and 8 bases from J, with 5 bases in between. In germline, CDR1 is MDHEN, CDR2 SYDVKM. The CDR3 loop reads CASSQDSPLHF. The CDR3 DNA sequence: TGTGCCAGCAGCCAGGATTCACCCCTCCACTTT.